This is a list of T cell receptor beta chains from one sample in a study of control samples from healthy donors and cancer patients. Assay used: immunoSEQ multiplex PCR; TCRdb lists only in-frame clones, some missing. Here the sample spans about 140,000 clones, more than 85% being singletons. Sequenced: blood. These receptors originate from a man aged 30 to 45 in good health. CDR3s include the opening cysteine and the closing phenylalanine or tryptophan. D genes are given only for firm matches. Clone size, where shown, is once, few, many, or a class for clones that have expanded.

cdr3_nt: TGTGCCAGCAGCTTAGTTGGGACTAGCGCAGATACGCAGTATTTT; cdr3_aa: CASSLVGTSADTQYF; j_call: TRBJ2-3; clone_size: -; v_call: TRBV11-2; d_call: TRBD2
cdr3_nt: TGTGCCAGCAGAGCGACAGGGTTGGGCACTGAAGCTTTCTTT; cdr3_aa: CASRATGLGTEAFF; j_call: TRBJ1-1; clone_size: -; v_call: TRBV14; d_call: TRBD1
cdr3_nt: TGTGCCAGCAGCCAGGGATGGGACAGCTTGAACACTGAAGCTTTCTTT; cdr3_aa: CASSQGWDSLNTEAFF; j_call: TRBJ1-1; clone_size: -; v_call: TRBV3-1/TRBV3-2; d_call: TRBD1
cdr3_nt: TGCAGTGCTAGAGGGGACTATGGCTACACCTTC; cdr3_aa: CSARGDYGYTF; j_call: TRBJ1-2; clone_size: few; v_call: TRBV20-1; d_call: -
cdr3_nt: TGTGCCAGCAGCCGGGTGGCCTACAATGAGCAGTTCTTC; cdr3_aa: CASSRVAYNEQFF; j_call: TRBJ2-1; clone_size: -; v_call: TRBV6-5; d_call: -
cdr3_nt: TGTGCATCGGGACAGGGCCCTTGGGAGCAGTACTTC; cdr3_aa: CASGQGPWEQYF; j_call: TRBJ2-7; clone_size: -; v_call: TRBV30; d_call: TRBD1
cdr3_nt: TGTGCCAGCAGCGGGAACACTGAAGCTTTCTTT; cdr3_aa: CASSGNTEAFF; j_call: TRBJ1-1; clone_size: -; v_call: TRBV21-1; d_call: -
cdr3_nt: TGTGCCAGCAGTTCCAGCGGACCCAATGAGCAGTTCTTC; cdr3_aa: CASSSSGPNEQFF; j_call: TRBJ2-1; clone_size: -; v_call: TRBV6-5; d_call: -
cdr3_nt: TGCGCCAGCAGCTTGGGCGAGGGGCGCTACGAGCAGTACTTC; cdr3_aa: CASSLGEGRYEQYF; j_call: TRBJ2-7; clone_size: -; v_call: TRBV5-1; d_call: -
cdr3_nt: TGTGCCAGCAGCCAAGATTCGGCAGTGGACACCGGGGAGCTGTTTTTT; cdr3_aa: CASSQDSAVDTGELFF; j_call: TRBJ2-2; clone_size: -; v_call: TRBV3-1/TRBV3-2; d_call: -
cdr3_nt: TGTGCCAGTTTTCAGTCCGGGGAGCTGTTTTTT; cdr3_aa: CASFQSGELFF; j_call: TRBJ2-2; clone_size: -; v_call: TRBV4-2; d_call: -
cdr3_nt: TGTGCCAGTAGCGAGACGAGGGTCTCCTATAATTCACCCCTCCACTTT; cdr3_aa: CASSETRVSYNSPLHF; j_call: TRBJ1-6; clone_size: -; v_call: TRBV19; d_call: -
cdr3_nt: TGTGCCAGCAGCCAATCATCGGGGAATTATGGCTACACCTTC; cdr3_aa: CASSQSSGNYGYTF; j_call: TRBJ1-2; clone_size: -; v_call: TRBV3-1/TRBV3-2; d_call: -
cdr3_nt: TGTGCCAGCAGCTTAAGCGGTACAGGGGGTGGCTACACCTTC; cdr3_aa: CASSLSGTGGGYTF; j_call: TRBJ1-2; clone_size: -; v_call: TRBV7-9; d_call: TRBD1
cdr3_nt: TGCGCCAGCAGCCCGAACGGACAACCTAATGAAAAACTGTTTTTT; cdr3_aa: CASSPNGQPNEKLFF; j_call: TRBJ1-4; clone_size: once; v_call: TRBV5-1; d_call: -
cdr3_nt: TGTGCCAGCAGCCCACCGGGGGGTAGAGGGACTGAAGCTTTCTTT; cdr3_aa: CASSPPGGRGTEAFF; j_call: TRBJ1-1; clone_size: -; v_call: TRBV2; d_call: -
cdr3_nt: TGTGCCAGCAGCCACCGGACAGGTAACTTAGTCTACGAGCAGTACTTC; cdr3_aa: CASSHRTGNLVYEQYF; j_call: TRBJ2-7; clone_size: -; v_call: TRBV5-4; d_call: TRBD1
cdr3_nt: TGTGCCAGTAGACAGGGGGCGGAAAATTCACCCCTCCACTTT; cdr3_aa: CASRQGAENSPLHF; j_call: TRBJ1-6; clone_size: -; v_call: TRBV19; d_call: TRBD1
cdr3_nt: TGTGCCAGCAGCGTAGTGACGGGGGGCTACGAGCAGTACTTC; cdr3_aa: CASSVVTGGYEQYF; j_call: TRBJ2-7; clone_size: -; v_call: TRBV9; d_call: TRBD2
cdr3_nt: TGTGCCAGCCTGGAGAACACTGAAGCTTTCTTT; cdr3_aa: CASLENTEAFF; j_call: TRBJ1-1; clone_size: once; v_call: TRBV6-5; d_call: -
cdr3_nt: TGTGCCAGCAGCTTGAAACTAGCGGGGGGGCCCGAGCAGTACTTC; cdr3_aa: CASSLKLAGGPEQYF; j_call: TRBJ2-7; clone_size: -; v_call: TRBV5-4; d_call: TRBD2
cdr3_nt: TGTGCCAGTGGGGGATTTAACTATGGCTACACCTTC; cdr3_aa: CASGGFNYGYTF; j_call: TRBJ1-2; clone_size: -; v_call: TRBV5-4; d_call: -
cdr3_nt: TGTGCCAGCAGCTCACAGTTAGGGAACACTGAAGCTTTCTTT; cdr3_aa: CASSSQLGNTEAFF; j_call: TRBJ1-1; clone_size: once; v_call: TRBV7-9; d_call: -
cdr3_nt: TGTGCCAGTAGTATAACGGCGGACAATGAGCAGTTCTTC; cdr3_aa: CASSITADNEQFF; j_call: TRBJ2-1; clone_size: -; v_call: TRBV19; d_call: -
cdr3_nt: TGTGCCAGCAGTAACAGGAGGGAGGCTCTCCACTTT; cdr3_aa: CASSNRREALHF; j_call: TRBJ1-6; clone_size: -; v_call: TRBV6-5; d_call: -
cdr3_nt: TGTGCCAGCAGTTTAGACAGAAACTATGGCTACACCTTC; cdr3_aa: CASSLDRNYGYTF; j_call: TRBJ1-2; clone_size: -; v_call: TRBV27; d_call: -
cdr3_nt: TGTGCTAGTGGTTTAGGGGGGGCCTATGAAGCTTTCTTT; cdr3_aa: CASGLGGAYEAFF; j_call: TRBJ1-1; clone_size: -; v_call: TRBV12-5; d_call: -
cdr3_nt: TGTGCCAGCAGCATACGACAGGAATCCGATTCACCCCTCCACTTT; cdr3_aa: CASSIRQESDSPLHF; j_call: TRBJ1-6; clone_size: -; v_call: TRBV4-2; d_call: -
cdr3_nt: TGTGCCAGCAGCTCACAGGGCAATCAGCCCCAGCATTTT; cdr3_aa: CASSSQGNQPQHF; j_call: TRBJ1-5; clone_size: -; v_call: TRBV7-9; d_call: -
cdr3_nt: TGTGCCAGCAGACCCGGGACAGGGGGCTATGGCTACACCTTC; cdr3_aa: CASRPGTGGYGYTF; j_call: TRBJ1-2; clone_size: -; v_call: TRBV6-5; d_call: TRBD1
cdr3_nt: TGTGCCAGCAGCTTATGGGGCGGGGACAATGAGCAGTTCTTC; cdr3_aa: CASSLWGGDNEQFF; j_call: TRBJ2-1; clone_size: -; v_call: TRBV11-3; d_call: -
cdr3_nt: TGTGCCAGCAGCTTACCGGGACAGGGTAACTATGGCTACACCTTC; cdr3_aa: CASSLPGQGNYGYTF; j_call: TRBJ1-2; clone_size: once; v_call: TRBV7-2; d_call: TRBD1
cdr3_nt: TGTGCCAGTAGTGATGGGGGGACTAATGAAAAACTGTTTTTT; cdr3_aa: CASSDGGTNEKLFF; j_call: TRBJ1-4; clone_size: -; v_call: TRBV19; d_call: -
cdr3_nt: TGTGCCAGCAGCTTAGCGCGGCGGGGGAGCGAGCAGTACTTC; cdr3_aa: CASSLARRGSEQYF; j_call: TRBJ2-7; clone_size: -; v_call: TRBV7-8; d_call: TRBD2
cdr3_nt: TGTGCCTGGAGCACCGAGAGGGTGGGGACAGATACGCAGTATTTT; cdr3_aa: CAWSTERVGTDTQYF; j_call: TRBJ2-3; clone_size: -; v_call: TRBV30; d_call: -
cdr3_nt: TGTGCCAGCAGTTGGGGAGGGACCGGGGAGCTGTTTTTT; cdr3_aa: CASSWGGTGELFF; j_call: TRBJ2-2; clone_size: -; v_call: TRBV28; d_call: TRBD2
cdr3_nt: TGTGCCAGTAGGGGACAGGAGGCAACTAATGAAAAACTGTTTTTT; cdr3_aa: CASRGQEATNEKLFF; j_call: TRBJ1-4; clone_size: -; v_call: TRBV19; d_call: TRBD1
cdr3_nt: TGTGCCAGCTCAGGACTCCACTACGAGCAGTACTTC; cdr3_aa: CASSGLHYEQYF; j_call: TRBJ2-7; clone_size: -; v_call: TRBV18; d_call: -
cdr3_nt: TGTGCCAGCAGCCAAGATGTCCCGTCTCCCACAGTCTCCCAGGGGCTGAACACTGAAGCTTTCTTT; cdr3_aa: CASSQDVPSPTVSQGLNTEAFF; j_call: TRBJ1-1; clone_size: -; v_call: TRBV3-1/TRBV3-2; d_call: -
cdr3_nt: TGCGCCAGCAGTGAGGCAGGGAGCACTGAAGCTTTCTTT; cdr3_aa: CASSEAGSTEAFF; j_call: TRBJ1-1; clone_size: -; v_call: TRBV10-1; d_call: -
cdr3_nt: TGTGCCAGCAGTATCCAAGACAGGGTCCATCAGCCCCAGCATTTT; cdr3_aa: CASSIQDRVHQPQHF; j_call: TRBJ1-5; clone_size: -; v_call: TRBV2; d_call: TRBD1
cdr3_nt: TGTGCCAGCAGCCTACAGGGACCGGATACGCAGTATTTT; cdr3_aa: CASSLQGPDTQYF; j_call: TRBJ2-3; clone_size: -; v_call: TRBV6-5; d_call: -